The 32 T cell receptor beta chains presented below share a single source sample, sequenced in a study of blood T cells in healthy people across ages. With a J-beta primer mix and a sample-barcoded 5' primer, a second PCR ran about 6 to 11 cycles. TCRdb redid the calling of the 5' RACE reads with MiXCR, one entry per CDR3 protein. The sample has about 1,600,000 distinct CDR3 sequences, 42% seen once. The sequencing input was blood. The receptor set was obtained from a woman between 18 and 29 years old in good health.

The gene calls are TRBV28 and TRBJ1-2; no reliable D call. The CDR3 contains 14 residues. Per the germline V gene, CDR1 is MDHEN and CDR2 is SYDVKM. Trimming shortened V by 3 bases and J by 2 bases, and 10 bases separated the two germline ends. The CDR3 loop is CASSLTETNYGYTF. The CDR3 DNA follows: TGTGCCAGCAGTTTGACTGAAACAAACTATGGCTACACCTTC.

This clonotype was counted between two and nine times. The CDR3 spells CSAYWTGGVDGYTF. The CDR3 region has the DNA TGCAGTGCTTATTGGACAGGGGGCGTAGATGGCTACACCTTC. J is TRBJ1-2 and V is TRBV20-1; 11 nucleotides agree with TRBD1. Trimming cost V 5 bases and J 6 bases; bases outside gene matches: 8. The CDR3 runs to 14 residues. Germline CDR1 is DFQATT and CDR2 is SNEGSKA (reference sequence).

The genes are TRBV7-9 and TRBJ2-3, with D maybe TRBD1 (5 bases). The V gene lost 6 bases and the J gene lost 4 bases, with 11 bases spanning the gap. Looked up from germline, CDR1 is SEHNR and CDR2 is FQNEAQ (reference sequence). The CDR3 runs 13 residues. The CDR3 region is CASRSQGPDTQYF. CDR3 bases: TGTGCCAGCAGGTCTCAGGGTCCAGATACGCAGTATTTT.

This clonotype was observed a few times. This rearrangement joins TRBV20-1 to TRBJ1-5; D ambiguous. Germline values: CDR1 DFQATT, CDR2 SNEGSKA (reference sequence). V was clipped by 0 bases and J by 4 bases, with 16 bases between them. The CDR3 covers 16 residues. CDR3 nucleotides: TGCAGTGCTAGAGATGGAAGACTGAAAGATAATCAGCCCCAGCATTTT. It specifies CSARDGRLKDNQPQHF.

Comment on this clonotype: Since no conserved phenylalanine or tryptophan closes the CDR3, a read error is the likely cause. The DNA is omitted, as the CDR3 cannot be located on it reliably, and the CDR3 follows TCRdb's listing. This rearrangement joins TRBV12-3 or TRBV12-4 to TRBJ2-3; the table's D call, TRBD2, has no DNA check behind it. Ends included, the CDR3 has 16 residues. CDR3 protein: CASSELAGIGTDTEYS.

This clonotype was recorded a few times. The chain couples TRBV25-1 to TRBJ1-2; possible D gene TRBD1, 5 bases. Trimming removed 1 base from V and 6 bases from J, with 9 bases in between. The CDR3 is 13 amino acids. Germline V gene lookup returns CDR1 MGHDK and CDR2 SYGVNS. The CDR3 region has the DNA TGTGCCAGCAGTGAATGGGGGGACCATGGCTACACCTTC. It is translated as CASSEWGDHGYTF.

This rearrangement joins TRBV6-2 or TRBV6-3 to TRBJ2-1; 8 bases are a match to TRBD2. This CDR3 is built from 13 residues. CDR1 is MNHEY, CDR2 SVGEGT, per germline. The V gene end was trimmed by 6 bases and the J gene end by 6 bases; junction bases not matched to a gene: 4. CDR3 nucleotides: TGTGCCAGCAGGAGCGGGACTAGCAATGAGCAGTTCTTC. This translates into CASRSGTSNEQFF.

J is TRBJ2-7 and V is TRBV20-1; possibly TRBD1 for D (5 bases). Germline V gene lookup returns CDR1 DFQATT and CDR2 SNEGSKA (reference sequence). Trimming pared 6 bases from V and 1 base from J, leaving 16 bases between. There are 14 residues in the CDR3. The CDR3, as DNA: TGCAGTGCGCCTGGACAAACCGGTTCCTACGAGCAGTACTTC. Amino acid sequence: CSAPGQTGSYEQYF.

The V and J genes are TRBV4-1 and TRBJ1-2; D remains ambiguous. The CDR3 totals 14 residues. V was pared by 1 base and J by 8 bases, with 14 bases between. Germline CDR1 is MGHRA and CDR2 is YSYEKL. This chain's CDR3 is CASSQGASLGGYTF. CDR3 in DNA: TGCGCCAGCAGCCAAGGGGCCAGCTTAGGAGGCTACACCTTC.

This clonotype has only a few counts. J is TRBJ1-2 and V is TRBV20-1; possibly TRBD1 for D (5 bases). The CDR3 is made up of 15 amino acids. With 3 bases removed from V and 3 bases from J, the gap between germline ends came to 17 bases. Germline V gene data show CDR1 as DFQATT and CDR2 as SNEGSKA (reference sequence). CDR3 sequence reads: CSARGPSTMDYGYTF. CDR3 nucleotide sequence: TGCAGTGCTAGGGGACCATCAACCATGGACTATGGCTACACCTTC.

This clonotype was observed once. This chain links TRBV6-5 with TRBJ2-5; 7 bases match TRBD1. There are 17 residues in the CDR3. V dropped 0 bases and J dropped 0; count of bases not matched to a gene: 7. Germline assignment: CDR1 MNHEY and CDR2 SVGAGI. The DNA for the CDR3 is TGTGCCAGCAGTTACTCGAGGGGGCGAACGTACCAAGAGACCCAGTACTTC. It translates to CASSYSRGRTYQETQYF.

This chain connects TRBV9 to TRBJ2-7, with TRBD1 matching over 10 bases. Germline assignment: CDR1 SGDLS and CDR2 YYNGEE. This CDR3 is built from 15 residues. Trimming removed 0 bases from V and 4 bases from J; junction bases left unmatched: 4. This CDR3 is CASSVAGTGEYEQYF. The CDR3 bases are TGTGCCAGCAGCGTAGCCGGGACAGGGGAATACGAGCAGTACTTC.

This clonotype was seen just once. The chain carries TRBV12-3 or TRBV12-4 and TRBJ2-1; perhaps TRBD2 as D (5 bases). The DNA end favors TRBJ2-7, so the J call may be wrong. This CDR3 contains 13 residues. CDR3 DNA sequence: TGTGCCAGCAAGCGGAGAAACTACAATGAGCAGTACTTC. It specifies CASKRRNYNEQYF.

The chain is built from TRBV4-1 and TRBJ1-1; 7 nucleotides match TRBD1. Germline loops: CDR1 MGHRA, CDR2 YSYEKL. V was pared by 3 bases and J by 4 bases, with 11 bases of the junction left unmatched. This CDR3 is built from 16 residues. CDR3 in amino acids: CASSQAGQASVTEAFF. CDR3 DNA: TGCGCCAGCAGCCAGGCAGGACAGGCTTCGGTCACTGAAGCTTTCTTT.

This clonotype has only a few counts. CDR3 protein: CASSANGEQYF. Written as DNA, the CDR3 is TGCGCCAGCAGCGCCAACGGAGAGCAGTACTTC. This rearrangement joins TRBV5-1 to TRBJ2-7; D call uncertain. There are 11 residues in the CDR3. Germline values: CDR1 SGHRS, CDR2 YFSETQ. The V end lost 4 bases, the J end lost 7 bases, and 9 bases lay between the germline ends.

V gene TRBV27 combines with J gene TRBJ1-6; 7 bases match TRBD1. The germline V gene has CDR1 MNHEY and CDR2 SMNVEV (reference sequence). Unmatched junction bases numbered 8, after V lost 5 bases and J lost 10 bases. The CDR3 sequence is 14 residues long. The CDR3 protein is CASSLDRVSSPLHF. The DNA of the CDR3 is TGTGCCAGCAGTCTCGACAGGGTGAGCTCACCCCTCCACTTT.

This clonotype was recorded a few times. The chain is built from TRBV20-1 and TRBJ2-1; 9 nucleotides match TRBD1. With 6 bases clipped from V and 7 bases from J, the junction kept 7 bases outside the gene matches. CDR1 is DFQATT, CDR2 SNEGSKA, per germline (reference sequence). The CDR3 runs 13 residues. CDR3 protein: CSATGGAGNEQFF. DNA for the CDR3: TGCAGTGCCACAGGGGGCGCCGGGAATGAGCAGTTCTTC.

V gene TRBV10-2 combines with J gene TRBJ2-7; 11 bases fit TRBD2. J was trimmed by 4 bases and V by 3 bases; bases with no gene match: 2. Germline CDR1 and CDR2: WSHSY and SAAADI. The CDR3 has 14 amino acids. The CDR3 region is CASSDLAGGYEQYF. For the CDR3, the DNA is TGCGCCAGCAGTGACCTAGCGGGGGGTTACGAGCAGTACTTC.

This sequence joins TRBV5-1 and TRBJ2-7, with 10 nucleotides matching TRBD1. Trimming cost V 2 bases and J 2 bases; bases outside gene matches: 4. The CDR3 sequence is 15 residues long. From germline, CDR1 is SGHRS and CDR2 YFSETQ. The DNA of the CDR3 is TGCGCCAGCAGCTTTGAGACAGGGGGCACCTACGAGCAGTACTTC. This sequence encodes CASSFETGGTYEQYF.

This rearrangement joins TRBV15 to TRBJ1-5; 9 bases agree with TRBD1. J was trimmed by 2 bases and V by 5 bases; bases with no gene match: 1. CDR3 length: 14 residues. Germline V gives CDR1 LNHNV, CDR2 YYDKDF (reference sequence). CDR3 DNA sequence: TGTGCCACCAGCCGGGACAGGGGCAATCAGCCCCAGCATTTT. Protein sequence: CATSRDRGNQPQHF. The variable domain in full, completed from reference TRBV15 and TRBJ1-5, reads DAMVIQNPRYQVTQFGKPVTLSCSQTLNHNVMYWYQQKSSQAPKLLFHYYDKDFNNEADTPDNFQSRRPNTSFCFLDIRSPGLGDTAMYLCATSRDRGNQPQHFGDGTRLSIL.

The J gene is TRBJ1-3, the V gene TRBV30; the match to TRBD1 covers 10 bases. Trimming at V came to 3 bases and at J to 1 base, leaving 6 bases not matched to a gene. The CDR3 contains 16 residues. Germline CDR1 reads GTSNPN; CDR2 reads SVGIG (reference sequence). The CDR3 reads CAWRGQGKMSGNTIYF. The CDR3 region has the DNA TGTGCCTGGAGGGGACAGGGGAAAATGTCTGGAAACACCATATATTTT.

The chain links TRBV29-1 to TRBJ1-2, with 7 bases that match TRBD1. The length of the CDR3 is 16 residues. The V and J ends lost 0 bases and 5 bases, in that order; junction bases with no gene match: 12. Germline-derived CDR1 and CDR2 are SQVTM and ANQGSEA. The CDR3 is CSVEENLKGAGYGYTF. CDR3 nucleotide sequence: TGCAGCGTTGAAGAGAACTTGAAGGGGGCAGGATATGGCTACACCTTC.

The table lists this clonotype with a few counts. The chain employs TRBV5-1 and TRBJ2-7; 8 bases map to TRBD1. Trimming took 4 bases from V and 4 from J; bases not matched to a gene: 7. CDR3 size: 14 residues. Germline loops: CDR1 SGHRS, CDR2 YFSETQ. CDR3 DNA: TGCGCCAGCAGCGTGGACAGGGAATGGTACGAGCAGTACTTC. This translates into CASSVDREWYEQYF. The entire variable domain, with the rest obtained from reference TRBV5-1 and TRBJ2-7, is as follows: KAGVTQTPRYLIKTRGQQVTLSCSPISGHRSVSWYQQTPGQGLQFLFEYFSETQRNKGNFPGRFSGRQFSNSRSEMNVSTLELGDSALYLCASSVDREWYEQYFGPGTRLTVT.

The table lists this clonotype with a few counts. The chain links TRBV27 to TRBJ1-2; TRBD1 aligns across 7 bases. The CDR3 has 12 amino acids. With V trimmed by 6 bases and J by 4 bases, 2 bases remained unmatched. CDR1 is MNHEY, CDR2 SMNVEV, per germline (reference sequence). CDR3 coding DNA: TGTGCCAGCAGAGGGACAGTCTATGGCTACACCTTC. Encoded protein: CASRGTVYGYTF.

This clonotype has more than one count but fewer than ten. This chain links TRBV20-1 with TRBJ2-2; unclear D gene. The V gene lost 0 bases and the J gene lost 3 bases, with 14 bases spanning the gap. CDR1 and CDR2 from the germline V gene are DFQATT and SNEGSKA (reference sequence). CDR3 length: 16 amino acids. The chain's CDR3 is CSARDYISLHTGELFF. The CDR3 bases are TGCAGTGCTAGAGACTATATCTCCCTTCACACCGGGGAGCTGTTTTTT.

This clonotype showed up just a few times. V usage is TRBV27 and J usage is TRBJ2-6; 8 positions match TRBD2. Germline CDR1 MNHEY, CDR2 SMNVEV (reference sequence). There are 18 residues in the CDR3. The junction had 10 bases not matched to a gene; V was cut back by 5 bases and J by 1 base. CDR3 region: CASSKLRGRLSGANVLTF. The CDR3 region has the DNA TGTGCCAGCAGTAAGCTTCGCGGGAGGCTTTCTGGGGCCAACGTCCTGACTTTC.

This clonotype was counted a few times. The chain links TRBV29-1 to TRBJ1-2; D remains unclear. This CDR3 has 12 amino acids. Trimming took 4 bases from V and 5 from J, leaving 11 bases between them. Germline CDR1 and CDR2: SQVTM and ANQGSEA. The CDR3 bases are TGCAGCGTTGTCGCCAACAATTATGGCTACACCTTC. This translates into CSVVANNYGYTF.

This clonotype was seen a few times. The chain recombines TRBV15 with TRBJ2-1, with 8 bases lining up with TRBD2. V lost 2 bases, J lost 5 bases, and 8 bases stayed unmatched. Germline V gene data show CDR1 as LNHNV and CDR2 as YYDKDF (reference sequence). This CDR3 is 16 amino acids long. The CDR3 here is CATSRTTGLGNNEQFF. DNA of the CDR3: TGTGCCACCAGCAGAACCACGGGACTAGGGAACAATGAGCAGTTCTTC.

The V and J genes are TRBV9 and TRBJ2-2; D may be TRBD2 (6 bases). Germline V gene data show CDR1 as SGDLS and CDR2 as YYNGEE. The length of the CDR3 is 15 residues. Trimming stripped 0 bases from V and 2 bases from J, with 8 bases between. The CDR3 loop reads CASSVAGDNTGELFF. The CDR3 bases are TGTGCCAGCAGCGTAGCGGGAGATAACACCGGGGAGCTGTTTTTT.

The chain combines TRBV27 with TRBJ2-1; possibly TRBD1 for D (6 bases). V shed 7 bases and J shed 9 bases, with 16 bases lying between them. The length of the CDR3 is 13 residues. The V gene's germline CDR1 is MNHEY and CDR2 SMNVEV (reference sequence). CDR3 sequence: CASNKGVFGEQFF. The CDR3, as DNA: TGTGCCAGCAATAAGGGGGTGTTTGGTGAGCAGTTCTTC.

The rearrangement joins TRBV11-2 to TRBJ2-5; 12 bases match TRBD2. The DNA matches TRBJ2-7 better at its end, which makes the J call doubtful. The CDR3 is 15 amino acids. CDR1 and CDR2 (germline): SGHAT, FQNNGV. CDR3 protein: CASSVTSGGIYEQYF. Here the CDR3 DNA reads TGTGCCAGCAGCGTTACTAGCGGGGGGATCTACGAGCAGTACTTC.

The chain uses TRBV28 and TRBJ2-4, with a possible D match to TRBD1 (6 bases). Germline CDR1 reads MDHEN; CDR2 reads SYDVKM. The CDR3 totals 13 residues. Trimming removed 6 bases at V and 13 bases at J, with 19 bases between. In nucleotides, the CDR3 is TGTGCCAGCAGACCAGGGGTTGGCTACGGGCAGTACTTC. Translating gives CASRPGVGYGQYF. The full variable domain, in which reference TRBV28 and TRBJ2-4 provide the parts outside the CDR3, is DVKVTQSSRYLVKRTGEKVFLECVQDMDHENMFWYRQDPGLGLRLIYFSYDVKMKEKGDIPEGYSVSREKKERFSLILESASTNQTSMYLCASRPGVGYGQYFGAGTRLSVL.